This is a list of T cell receptor beta chains from one sample in a study of beta chain features in type 1 diabetes. The data were produced by immunoSEQ multiplex PCR, yet TCRdb's version contains in-frame clones alone and is incomplete. There are 810,000 or so clones in the sample; about 17% occur only once, and about 0.02% lies in the top ten. Input material: naive CD4+ T cells from blood. The source of these receptors is a woman aged 18-35 years in good health. CDR3s include the opening cysteine and the closing phenylalanine or tryptophan. A D gene is named only where the DNA matches it firmly. Clone sizes are given selectively: once, few, many, or a class where the clone is expanded.

J: TRBJ1-2
D: TRBD1
V: TRBV20-1
size: few
DNA: TGCAGTGTCACGACAGGGAGGGGCTACACCTTC
CDR3: CSVTTGRGYTF

J: TRBJ1-5
D: -
V: TRBV7-8
size: few
DNA: TGTGCCAGCAGCTTAGGTGGGGCATCTTATCAGCCCCAGCATTTT
CDR3: CASSLGGASYQPQHF

J: TRBJ1-5
D: -
V: TRBV7-2
size: few
DNA: TGTGCCAGCAGCTTTGGCTTGGTCAGCAATCAGCCCCAGCATTTT
CDR3: CASSFGLVSNQPQHF

J: TRBJ1-2
D: -
V: TRBV5-4
size: few
DNA: TGTGCCAGCAGCCGTCCCTTGGAGGGGGGCTACACCTTC
CDR3: CASSRPLEGGYTF

J: TRBJ2-1
D: -
V: TRBV4-1
size: few
DNA: TGCGCCAGCAGCCAAGAACGAGGGGGGGGCTACAATGAGCAGTTCTTC
CDR3: CASSQERGGGYNEQFF

J: TRBJ2-7
D: TRBD1
V: TRBV6-6
size: few
DNA: TGTGCCAGCAGTTACCGGGACAGGGGAACCTACGAGCAGTACTTC
CDR3: CASSYRDRGTYEQYF

J: TRBJ2-7
D: -
V: TRBV28
size: few
DNA: TGTGCCAGCAGTGGCCGGAACCGGTTTTCCTACGAGCAGTACTTC
CDR3: CASSGRNRFSYEQYF

J: TRBJ2-1
D: -
V: TRBV7-3
size: few
DNA: TGTGCCAGCAGCTTAATATCGGGGAGCTCCTACAATGAGCAGTTCTTC
CDR3: CASSLISGSSYNEQFF

J: TRBJ2-4
D: TRBD2
V: TRBV2
size: -
DNA: TGTGCCAGCAGGACCCTGACTAGCGGGAGGGACATTCAGTACTTC
CDR3: CASRTLTSGRDIQYF

J: TRBJ1-4
D: -
V: TRBV9
size: -
DNA: TGTGCCAGCAGCGCCGCGCCCGATGAAAAACTGTTTTTT
CDR3: CASSAAPDEKLFF

J: TRBJ2-7
D: TRBD1
V: TRBV19
size: few
DNA: TGTGCCAGTAGTTGGGGAGCTACAGGGACAGGGGTCCACGAGCAGTACTTC
CDR3: CASSWGATGTGVHEQYF

J: TRBJ1-1
D: -
V: TRBV29-1
size: few
DNA: TGCAGCGTTGATAAGGGTTTTACTGAAGCTTTCTTT
CDR3: CSVDKGFTEAFF

J: TRBJ2-7
D: -
V: TRBV2
size: few
DNA: TGTGCCAGCAGTGGAGGACGCACCGCTGGGTACGAGCAGTACTTC
CDR3: CASSGGRTAGYEQYF

J: TRBJ2-5
D: -
V: TRBV11-1
size: few
DNA: TGTGCCAGCAGCTCGTACCGGGGAGGACAAGAGACCCAGTACTTC
CDR3: CASSSYRGGQETQYF

J: TRBJ2-3
D: -
V: TRBV4-3
size: few
DNA: TGCGCCAGCAGCCAATCGAAGGGGCAATCTTCCACAGATACGCAGTATTTT
CDR3: CASSQSKGQSSTDTQYF

J: TRBJ1-2
D: -
V: TRBV2
size: -
DNA: TGTGCCAGCACCCTCGGGCCCTATGGCTACACCTTC
CDR3: CASTLGPYGYTF

J: TRBJ2-3
D: TRBD2
V: TRBV7-3
size: -
DNA: TGTGCCAGCAGCTTAACGGGTGCGGGAGGGGATACGCAGTATTTT
CDR3: CASSLTGAGGDTQYF

J: TRBJ2-1
D: -
V: TRBV5-1
size: -
DNA: TGCGCCAGCAGCTTGGCGGGGCGGGCTGGATACAATGAGCAGTTCTTC
CDR3: CASSLAGRAGYNEQFF

J: TRBJ1-5
D: TRBD1
V: TRBV18
size: few
DNA: TGTGCCAGCTCTCGCACATTCGGACAGGGAGGACAGCCCCAGCATTTT
CDR3: CASSRTFGQGGQPQHF

J: TRBJ2-4
D: -
V: TRBV28
size: few
DNA: TGTGCCAGCAGTGTTAGGGGGGAGGCCAAAAACATTCAGTACTTC
CDR3: CASSVRGEAKNIQYF

J: TRBJ1-1
D: -
V: TRBV5-1
size: few
DNA: TGCGCCAGCAGCTTGCTGGGGGCAACTGAAGCTTTCTTT
CDR3: CASSLLGATEAFF

J: TRBJ2-1
D: -
V: TRBV2
size: few
DNA: TGTGCCAGCAGTGATGGCAGGGGCCTCGAGGGCGATGAGCAGTTCTTC
CDR3: CASSDGRGLEGDEQFF

J: TRBJ2-1
D: -
V: TRBV19
size: few
DNA: TGTGCCAGTAGTATAGGCCAGGACAATGAGCAGTTCTTC
CDR3: CASSIGQDNEQFF

J: TRBJ2-3
D: TRBD2
V: TRBV28
size: few
DNA: TGTGCCAGCAGCCCCCACCTAGCGGGAGGGCCGCCAGATACGCAGTATTTT
CDR3: CASSPHLAGGPPDTQYF

J: TRBJ1-2
D: -
V: TRBV6-6
size: -
DNA: TGTGCCAGCAGTTCGACAGGAGGGAGCTATGGCTACACCTTC
CDR3: CASSSTGGSYGYTF

J: TRBJ2-1
D: -
V: TRBV7-2
size: -
DNA: TGTGCCAGCAGCTTCAGGTTTGGGAGAGGCAATGAGCAGTTCTTC
CDR3: CASSFRFGRGNEQFF

J: TRBJ2-2
D: TRBD1
V: TRBV5-6
size: few
DNA: TGTGCCAGCAGCTTGGGCCCGGGACAGGGACTCACCGGGGAGCTGTTTTTT
CDR3: CASSLGPGQGLTGELFF

J: TRBJ2-3
D: -
V: TRBV5-1
size: few
DNA: TGCGCCAGCAGCTTGGCACCGAGCCGGGATACAGATACGCAGTATTTT
CDR3: CASSLAPSRDTDTQYF

J: TRBJ2-1
D: TRBD2
V: TRBV6-5
size: few
DNA: TGTGCCAGCACCCACAAACTAGCGGGGATCAATGAGCAGTTCTTC
CDR3: CASTHKLAGINEQFF

J: TRBJ2-2
D: TRBD2
V: TRBV27
size: few
DNA: TGTGCCAGCAGTTTACAGCCTAGCGGCACCGGGGAGCTGTTTTTT
CDR3: CASSLQPSGTGELFF

J: TRBJ2-3
D: -
V: TRBV2
size: -
DNA: TGTGCCAGCAGGGAGGGAGTTCATTCGGATACGCAGTATTTT
CDR3: CASREGVHSDTQYF

J: TRBJ2-7
D: -
V: TRBV28
size: few
DNA: TGTGCCAGCAGTTTACGGCGGTACGAGCAGTACTTC
CDR3: CASSLRRYEQYF

J: TRBJ2-1
D: -
V: TRBV5-8
size: -
DNA: TGTGCCAGCAACCTGGTCCTCTACAATGAGCAGTTCTTC
CDR3: CASNLVLYNEQFF

J: TRBJ2-6
D: TRBD1
V: TRBV7-9
size: -
DNA: TGTGCCAGCAGACTACAGGGGGCCTATGCCCCTGGGGCCAACGTCCTGACTTTC
CDR3: CASRLQGAYAPGANVLTF

J: TRBJ2-1
D: -
V: TRBV9
size: -
DNA: TGTGCCAGCAGCGTAGTTGGGGACAATGAGCAGTTCTTC
CDR3: CASSVVGDNEQFF

J: TRBJ2-2
D: TRBD2
V: TRBV14
size: few
DNA: TGTGCCAGCAGCCAACTAGCGGGAGTGGCCGGGGAGCTGTTTTTT
CDR3: CASSQLAGVAGELFF

J: TRBJ2-7
D: TRBD2
V: TRBV5-4
size: few
DNA: TGTGCCAGCAGCTTGGAGCGGGAGAACGAGCAGTACTTC
CDR3: CASSLERENEQYF

J: TRBJ2-5
D: -
V: TRBV28
size: few
DNA: TGTGCCAGCAGTTTACGGGTGCGAGAGACCCAGTACTTC
CDR3: CASSLRVRETQYF

J: TRBJ2-5
D: -
V: TRBV7-9
size: -
DNA: TGTGCCAGCAGCTTAGAGGGACTCCCAGAGACCCAGTACTTC
CDR3: CASSLEGLPETQYF

J: TRBJ1-4
D: -
V: TRBV28
size: -
DNA: TGTGCCAGCAGTCTGGGTGTGCATGAAAAACTGTTTTTT
CDR3: CASSLGVHEKLFF